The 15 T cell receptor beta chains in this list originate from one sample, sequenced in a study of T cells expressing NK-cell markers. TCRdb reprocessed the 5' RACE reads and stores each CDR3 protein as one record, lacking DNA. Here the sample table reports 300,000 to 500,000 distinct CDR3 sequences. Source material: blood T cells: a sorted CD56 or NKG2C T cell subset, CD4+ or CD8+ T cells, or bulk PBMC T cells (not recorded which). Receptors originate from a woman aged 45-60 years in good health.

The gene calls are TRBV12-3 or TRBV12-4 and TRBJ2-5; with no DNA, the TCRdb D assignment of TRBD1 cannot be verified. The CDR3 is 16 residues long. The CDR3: CASSPKHRGDQETQYF.

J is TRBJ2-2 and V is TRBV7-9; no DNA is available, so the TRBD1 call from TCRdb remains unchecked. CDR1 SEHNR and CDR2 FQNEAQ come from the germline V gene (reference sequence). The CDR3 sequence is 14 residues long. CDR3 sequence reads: CASSFQGSAGELFF.

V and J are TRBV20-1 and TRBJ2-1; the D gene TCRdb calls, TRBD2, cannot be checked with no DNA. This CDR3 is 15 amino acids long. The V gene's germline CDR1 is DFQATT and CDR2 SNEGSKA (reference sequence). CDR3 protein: CSATMEASGWNEQFF.

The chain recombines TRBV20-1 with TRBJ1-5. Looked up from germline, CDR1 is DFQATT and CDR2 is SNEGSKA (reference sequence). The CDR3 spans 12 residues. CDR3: CSARDQGRPQHF.

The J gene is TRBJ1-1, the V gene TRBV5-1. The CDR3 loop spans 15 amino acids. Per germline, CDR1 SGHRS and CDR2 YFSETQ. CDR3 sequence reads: CASSLVGGVGTEAFF.

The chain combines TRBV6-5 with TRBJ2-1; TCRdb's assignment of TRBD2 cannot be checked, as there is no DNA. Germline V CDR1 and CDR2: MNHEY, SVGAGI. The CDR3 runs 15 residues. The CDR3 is CASNVVAGSYNEQFF.

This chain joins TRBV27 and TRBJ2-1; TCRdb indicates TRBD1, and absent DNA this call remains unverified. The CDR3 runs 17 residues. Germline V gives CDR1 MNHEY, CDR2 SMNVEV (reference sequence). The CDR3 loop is CASRPEGAVLEYNEQFF.

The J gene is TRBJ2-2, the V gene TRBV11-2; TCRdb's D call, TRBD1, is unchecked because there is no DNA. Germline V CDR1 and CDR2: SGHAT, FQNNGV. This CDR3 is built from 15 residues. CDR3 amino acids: CASSLATGNTGELFF.

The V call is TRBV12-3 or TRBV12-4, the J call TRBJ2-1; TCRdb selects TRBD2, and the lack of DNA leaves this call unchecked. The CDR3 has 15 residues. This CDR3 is CASRSSGRPPNEQFF.

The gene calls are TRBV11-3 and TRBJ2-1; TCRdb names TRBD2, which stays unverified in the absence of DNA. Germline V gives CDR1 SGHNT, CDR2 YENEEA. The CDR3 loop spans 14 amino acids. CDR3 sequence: CASSFKRRSNEQFF.

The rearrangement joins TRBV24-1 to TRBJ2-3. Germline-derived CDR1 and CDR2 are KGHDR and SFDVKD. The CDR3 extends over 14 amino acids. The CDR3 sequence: CATSDLLTGDTQYF.

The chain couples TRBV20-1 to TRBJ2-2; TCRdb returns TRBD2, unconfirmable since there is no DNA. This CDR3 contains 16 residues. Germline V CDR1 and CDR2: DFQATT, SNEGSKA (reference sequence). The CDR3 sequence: CSATTRGGSIDGELFF.

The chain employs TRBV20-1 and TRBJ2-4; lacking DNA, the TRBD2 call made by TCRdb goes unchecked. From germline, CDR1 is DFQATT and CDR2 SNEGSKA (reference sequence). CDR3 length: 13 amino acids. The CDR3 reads CSAITNLANIQYF.

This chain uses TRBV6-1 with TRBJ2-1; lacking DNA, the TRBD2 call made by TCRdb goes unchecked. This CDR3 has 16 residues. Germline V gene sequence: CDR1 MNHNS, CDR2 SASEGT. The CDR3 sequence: CASRRERGSSYNEQFF.

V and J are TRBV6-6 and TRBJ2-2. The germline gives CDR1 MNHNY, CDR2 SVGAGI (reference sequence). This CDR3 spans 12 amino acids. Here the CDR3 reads CASTHETGELFF.